This T cell receptor beta chain derives from a study of tumor-infiltrating lymphocytes in primary liver carcinoma. Turning to the study itself: Per sample, productive TCRbeta reads numbered roughly 3.65 to 8 million, similar across tissue types.

Co-extracted RNA and DNA came from approximately 20-30 mg of unsorted bulk tissue. None of the patients had received treatment, and all had chronic HBV infection. Researchers took samples from five separate regions of each tumor. Study conclusions and caveats: Tumor region pairs outstripped tumor-adjacent and tumor-blood pairs in overlap.

TCR beta cDNA was made from 400 to 500 ng total RNA with a constant-region primer. Three-round nested multiplex PCR performed with slightly modified ARM-PCR produced the TCR beta libraries. It was with TRBV1-TRBV30 forward primers and a C-beta reverse primer that the first two PCR rounds were run, at about 10 cycles each. Each CDR3 protein gets one entry after TCRdb re-called the multiplex PCR reads with MiXCR. The repertoire includes roughly 200,000 distinct CDR3 sequences, around four fifths of them detected once, and over 15% sits in the top ten. This CDR3 spans 16 amino acids. Germline-derived CDR1 and CDR2 are SQVTM and ANQGSEA. Note on this clonotype: No antigen is known for it. Relative to the germline gene, one junction end is altered; a read error may explain this.

This receptor was identified in a middle-aged man with primary liver carcinoma and hepatitis B virus infection. The specimen was tumor tissue from primary liver carcinoma. V gene TRBV29-1 combines with J gene TRBJ2-2, with 8 bases aligning to TRBD1. The CDR3 region is CNVPSPGGANTGELFF. The CDR3 bases are TGCAACGTTCCGAGTCCAGGGGGCGCGAACACCGGGGAACTGTTTTTT.